These 32 T cell receptor beta chains came from one sample sequenced in a study of blood T cell repertoires in COVID-19. The repertoire was sequenced with immunoSEQ multiplex PCR; TCRdb's copy has only in-frame clones and lacks some. This sample has around 160,000 clones, with 80% found just once. The material sequenced was peripheral blood. Receptor source: a man aged 55 to 70 with active or convalescent COVID-19.

This clone was observed a single time. V is TRBV7-2 and J is TRBJ2-7; D may be TRBD1 (6 bases). Germline V gene lookup returns CDR1 SGHTA and CDR2 FQGNSA. This CDR3 contains 15 residues. V lost 5 bases and J lost 2, with 16 bases in between. This CDR3 is CASSTGHTTPYEQYF. CDR3 nucleotides: TGTGCCAGCAGCACGGGACACACTACCCCCTACGAGCAGTACTTC.

The chain joins TRBV28 to TRBJ2-3; 9 positions agree with TRBD1. CDR3 length equals 19 residues. Germline V lookup: CDR1 MDHEN, CDR2 SYDVKM. J lost 2 bases, V lost 5 bases, and 17 bases had no gene match. CDR3 bases: TGTGCCAGCAGTACCTATATTAACCGGGACAGGGTTCCCACAGATACGCAGTATTTT. Its protein is CASSTYINRDRVPTDTQYF.

The chain has TRBV12-3 or TRBV12-4 and TRBJ2-1; tentative D call: TRBD2 (6 bases). The V end lost 3 bases, the J end lost 6 bases, and 9 bases lay between the germline ends. The CDR3 runs to 13 residues. The CDR3 is CASSLGGINEQFF. The CDR3 coding sequence is TGTGCCAGCAGTTTGGGGGGAATCAATGAGCAGTTCTTC.

The chain's CDR3 is CASSLGLAPINNEQFF. In DNA form, the CDR3 reads TGTGCCAGCAGCTTAGGTCTAGCGCCGATAAACAATGAGCAGTTCTTC. The chain links TRBV7-2 to TRBJ2-1; the D gene is possibly TRBD2 (6 bases). V dropped 1 base and J dropped 5 bases, with 15 bases sitting between them. This CDR3 region has 16 residues. Germline lookup yields CDR1 SGHTA and CDR2 FQGNSA.

The J gene is TRBJ1-2, the V gene TRBV7-2; 8 nucleotides match TRBD1. J was trimmed by 4 bases and V by 0 bases; bases with no gene match: 4. CDR3 size: 15 residues. CDR1 and CDR2 (germline): SGHTA, FQGNSA. This CDR3 reads CASSLAQGAFYGYTF. CDR3 bases: TGTGCCAGCAGCTTAGCCCAGGGGGCTTTCTATGGCTACACCTTC.

This clone occurred once. The rearrangement uses TRBV30 and TRBJ1-2, with 10 bases identical to TRBD1. This CDR3 contains 15 residues. Germline V gene lookup returns CDR1 GTSNPN and CDR2 SVGIG (reference sequence). J lost 3 bases, V lost 1 base, and 5 bases had no gene match. The CDR3 reads CAWSEGGQGYYGYTF. The CDR3 DNA reads TGTGCCTGGAGTGAAGGGGGACAGGGGTACTATGGCTACACCTTC. Combining the CDR3 with reference TRBV30 and TRBJ1-2 gives the whole variable domain SQTIHQWPATLVQPVGSPLSLECTVEGTSNPNLYWYRQAAGRGLQLLFYSVGIGQISSEVPQNLSASRPQDRQFILSSKKLLLSDSGFYLCAWSEGGQGYYGYTFGSGTRLTVV.

The gene calls are TRBV7-2 and TRBJ2-1; D not certain. The CDR3 sequence is 13 residues long. Germline assignment: CDR1 SGHTA and CDR2 FQGNSA. V was trimmed by 5 bases and J by 8 bases, leaving 13 bases between them. Here the CDR3 reads CASSPLSVHEQFF. The DNA for the CDR3 is TGTGCCAGCAGCCCGCTATCCGTCCATGAGCAGTTCTTC.

This clone was counted once. The V and J genes are TRBV29-1 and TRBJ2-1, with TRBD1 identical over 7 bases. The CDR3 loop spans 11 amino acids. Germline trimming cut 6 bases from V and 7 bases from J; bases unmatched to any gene: 3. Germline lookup yields CDR1 SQVTM and CDR2 ANQGSEA. The CDR3 sequence: CSVKQGNEQFF. CDR3 bases: TGCAGCGTGAAACAGGGGAATGAGCAGTTCTTC.

This clone was observed once. The gene calls are TRBV6-5 and TRBJ2-3, with a weak D call TRBD1 (6 bases). V dropped 0 bases and J dropped 3 bases, with 10 bases sitting between them. In germline, CDR1 is MNHEY, CDR2 SVGAGI. This CDR3 region has 15 residues. The CDR3 DNA is TGTGCCAGCAGTTACTCCCACCAGGGGACAGATACGCAGTATTTT. Translated, it gives CASSYSHQGTDTQYF.

The chain employs TRBV5-1 and TRBJ1-2, with no clear D. V shed 0 bases and J shed 4 bases, with 19 bases lying between them. CDR3 length: 17 amino acids. Germline CDR1 SGHRS, CDR2 YFSETQ. CDR3 DNA sequence: TGCGCCAGCAGCTTGGCAGGAGGAGGAGGGCGCCTCTATGGCTACACCTTC. Its translation is CASSLAGGGGRLYGYTF. Full variable domain (remainder filled in from reference TRBV5-1 and TRBJ1-2): KAGVTQTPRYLIKTRGQQVTLSCSPISGHRSVSWYQQTPGQGLQFLFEYFSETQRNKGNFPGRFSGRQFSNSRSEMNVSTLELGDSALYLCASSLAGGGGRLYGYTFGSGTRLTVV.

This rearrangement joins TRBV3-1 (or the pseudogene TRBV3-2) to TRBJ1-1; D unresolved. V was pared by 9 bases and J by 4 bases, with 15 bases between. The germline V gene encodes CDR1 LGHDT and CDR2 YNNKEL (reference sequence). The CDR3 is 13 amino acids. The CDR3 loop is CASCIAGTTEAFF. DNA of the CDR3: TGTGCCAGTTGCATAGCGGGCACCACTGAAGCTTTCTTT.

The chain joins TRBV4-3 to TRBJ1-1; D unresolved. This CDR3 is 13 amino acids long. V lost 2 bases to trimming and J lost 0 bases, with 4 bases between them. Germline V gives CDR1 LGHNA, CDR2 YSLEER. The CDR3, as DNA: TGCGCCAGCAGCCAACAGATGAACACTGAAGCTTTCTTT. It yields the protein CASSQQMNTEAFF.

The V gene is TRBV5-1, the J gene TRBJ2-3; the match to TRBD1 covers 8 bases. The V gene end was trimmed by 3 bases and the J gene end by 4 bases; junction bases not matched to a gene: 4. The CDR3 length is 14 residues. The germline V gene has CDR1 SGHRS and CDR2 YFSETQ. As DNA, the CDR3 is TGCGCCAGCAGCTCGGACAGGGCTGCAGATACGCAGTATTTT. As protein: CASSSDRAADTQYF.

The chain links TRBV28 to TRBJ2-5; 7 nucleotides line up with TRBD1. Germline lookup yields CDR1 MDHEN and CDR2 SYDVKM. With 5 bases clipped from V and 4 bases from J, the junction kept 7 bases outside the gene matches. This CDR3 comprises 14 residues. CDR3 DNA sequence: TGTGCCAGCAGTCTTAACAGGGGTAGAGAGACCCAGTACTTC. This encodes CASSLNRGRETQYF. The entire variable domain, with the rest obtained from reference TRBV28 and TRBJ2-5, is as follows: DVKVTQSSRYLVKRTGEKVFLECVQDMDHENMFWYRQDPGLGLRLIYFSYDVKMKEKGDIPEGYSVSREKKERFSLILESASTNQTSMYLCASSLNRGRETQYFGPGTRLLVL.

By proportion, this clone is medium-sized. The chain couples TRBV4-2 to TRBJ1-2, with D unresolved. This CDR3 has 13 residues. V was clipped by 0 bases and J by 13 bases, with 15 bases between them. The germline V gene encodes CDR1 LGHNA and CDR2 YNFKEQ. The CDR3 DNA follows: TGTGCCAGCAGCCAAGAAAATCTCGGTTTGTTCACCTTC. It yields the protein CASSQENLGLFTF.

This clone was seen only a few times. The chain couples TRBV5-1 to TRBJ2-3, with 7 positions matching TRBD1. Germline V gives CDR1 SGHRS, CDR2 YFSETQ. This CDR3 has 15 residues. Trimming cost V 3 bases and J 3 bases; bases outside gene matches: 7. DNA of the CDR3: TGCGCCAGCAGCTCAAAGGGGGCGAAGACAGATACGCAGTATTTT. Residues: CASSSKGAKTDTQYF.

J is TRBJ2-7 and V is TRBV5-1; no firm D call. CDR1 is SGHRS and CDR2 is YFSETQ in the germline V gene. Trimming took off 0 bases at V and 3 bases at J, with 13 bases between the two ends. The CDR3 has 15 amino acids. The CDR3 spells CASSLGAPILYEQYF. CDR3 DNA: TGCGCCAGCAGCTTGGGGGCTCCTATCCTCTACGAGCAGTACTTC.

This clone was seen a few times. The V and J genes are TRBV18 and TRBJ2-3; D remains unclear. Germline lookup yields CDR1 KGHSH and CDR2 LQKENI. There are 13 residues in the CDR3. V shed 4 bases and J shed 1 base, with 6 bases lying between them. The CDR3 DNA follows: TGTGCCAGCTCACGAGGTGGCACAGATACGCAGTATTTT. This sequence encodes CASSRGGTDTQYF.

The chain joins TRBV5-5 to TRBJ2-2; D perhaps matches TRBD1 (6 bases). Germline values: CDR1 SGHKS, CDR2 YYEKEE (reference sequence). Trimming stripped 2 bases from V and 6 bases from J, with 8 bases between. The CDR3 extends over 13 amino acids. This CDR3 reads CASSLRGSGELFF. CDR3 DNA sequence: TGTGCCAGCAGCTTAAGGGGGTCCGGGGAGCTGTTTTTT. The full variable domain, with the rest looked up from reference TRBV5-5 and TRBJ2-2, is DAGVTQSPTHLIKTRGQQVTLRCSPISGHKSVSWYQQVLGQGPQFIFQYYEKEERGRGNFPDRFSARQFPNYSSELNVNALLLGDSALYLCASSLRGSGELFFGEGSRLTVL.

V gene TRBV29-1 combines with J gene TRBJ2-7; possible D gene TRBD1, 5 bases. Germline V gene sequence: CDR1 SQVTM, CDR2 ANQGSEA. The V gene lost 6 bases and the J gene lost 5 bases, with 35 bases spanning the gap. This CDR3 comprises 19 residues. The CDR3 sequence is CSVYLATPLVDTLRDEQYF. The CDR3 DNA is TGCAGCGTGTATTTGGCTACTCCCTTGGTGGACACACTCCGGGACGAGCAGTACTTC.

This chain joins TRBV4-1 and TRBJ2-5, with TRBD1 matching 9 bases. Per the germline V gene, CDR1 is MGHRA and CDR2 is YSYEKL. After removal of 3 bases from V and 4 bases from J, the junction contained 9 bases not matched to a gene. The CDR3 consists of 16 residues. CDR3 nucleotides: TGCGCCAGCAGCCATCAACGGACAGGGGAGGGAGAGACCCAGTACTTC. Translating it yields CASSHQRTGEGETQYF.

The V and J genes are TRBV3-1 (or the pseudogene TRBV3-2) and TRBJ2-7; 10 bases line up with TRBD2. J lost 7 bases, V lost 4 bases, and 10 bases had no gene match. The CDR3 contains 15 residues. Germline assignment: CDR1 LGHDT and CDR2 YNNKEL (reference sequence). The CDR3 DNA is TGTGCCAGCAGCCTACCTGCAGCGGGAGGGAGGGAGCAGTACTTC. Its protein is CASSLPAAGGREQYF.

The chain carries TRBV10-3 and TRBJ1-2; tentative D call: TRBD1 (6 bases). Looked up from germline, CDR1 is ENHRY and CDR2 is SYGVKD. V lost 10 bases, J lost 2 bases, and 20 bases lay in between. The CDR3 has 15 residues. The CDR3: CATAGAGAPNYGYTF. The CDR3 nucleotides read TGTGCCACCGCCGGAGCAGGGGCGCCGAACTATGGCTACACCTTC.

The genes are TRBV12-3 or TRBV12-4 and TRBJ2-7; D not resolved. The CDR3 extends over 13 amino acids. Trimming stripped 4 bases from V and 2 bases from J, with 9 bases between. The CDR3 here is CASSSRGAYEQYF. The CDR3 DNA sequence: TGTGCCAGCAGTTCCAGAGGAGCCTACGAGCAGTACTTC.

This chain uses TRBV7-3 with TRBJ1-1; 8 bases are shared with TRBD1. After removal of 5 bases from V and 4 bases from J, the junction contained 6 bases not matched to a gene. This CDR3 is built from 14 residues. CDR1 is SGHTA and CDR2 is FQGTGA in the germline V gene. The CDR3 sequence is CASSENRGSTEAFF. DNA for the CDR3: TGTGCCAGCAGCGAAAACAGGGGGAGCACTGAAGCTTTCTTT.

V and J are TRBV28 and TRBJ2-7; D is perhaps TRBD2 (5 bases). V lost 5 bases and J 2 bases, leaving 19 bases between the germline ends. The CDR3 consists of 16 residues. In germline, CDR1 is MDHEN, CDR2 SYDVKM. CDR3 sequence reads: CASSASSNGNPYEQYF. The CDR3 DNA reads as TGTGCCAGCAGTGCCAGCAGTAACGGGAACCCCTACGAGCAGTACTTC.

The chain uses TRBV5-1 and TRBJ2-7, with 9 positions matching TRBD1. This CDR3 comprises 14 residues. From germline, CDR1 is SGHRS and CDR2 YFSETQ. V lost 5 bases to trimming and J lost 3 bases; unmatched junction nucleotides: 6. CDR3 in DNA: TGCGCCAGCAGTTTTCCGGGACAGGGCTACGAGCAGTACTTC. This sequence encodes CASSFPGQGYEQYF. Looking up the rest from reference TRBV5-1 and TRBJ2-7 gives the full variable domain: KAGVTQTPRYLIKTRGQQVTLSCSPISGHRSVSWYQQTPGQGLQFLFEYFSETQRNKGNFPGRFSGRQFSNSRSEMNVSTLELGDSALYLCASSFPGQGYEQYFGPGTRLTVT.

This clone was found once. This chain connects TRBV19 to TRBJ2-7, with 9 bases matching TRBD2. The J segment lost 2 bases and the V segment lost 5 bases, leaving 4 bases of the junction unmatched. This CDR3 is built from 14 residues. Germline-derived CDR1 and CDR2 are LNHDA and SQIVND (reference sequence). CDR3 DNA: TGTGCCAGTAGTCCCATAGCGGGAGCCTACGAGCAGTACTTC. It specifies CASSPIAGAYEQYF.

V usage is TRBV12-5 and J usage is TRBJ2-1; D is possibly TRBD2 (5 bases). Germline assignment: CDR1 LGHNT and CDR2 FRNRAP. The CDR3 extends over 14 amino acids. The V gene lost 7 bases and the J gene lost 2 bases, with 12 bases spanning the gap. In DNA form, the CDR3 reads TGTGCTAGTGCAACCAGCGGCCCCTACAATGAGCAGTTCTTC. This sequence encodes CASATSGPYNEQFF.

This clone has a handful of counts. V and J are TRBV20-1 and TRBJ1-2, with a possible D match to TRBD1 (5 bases). This CDR3 spans 10 amino acids. CDR1 and CDR2 from the germline V gene are DFQATT and SNEGSKA (reference sequence). Trimming took 6 bases from V and 4 from J, leaving 6 bases between them. As DNA, the CDR3 is TGCAGTGCGACAGTCTATGGCTACACCTTC. Translated: CSATVYGYTF.

This clone was picked up a small number of times. J is TRBJ1-5 and V is TRBV30; the D gene is possibly TRBD1 (5 bases). The CDR3 loop spans 16 amino acids. V was pared by 5 bases and J by 1 base, with 18 bases between. The germline CDR1 and CDR2 sequences are GTSNPN and SVGIG (reference sequence). CDR3 residues: CAWGPPRTSSNQPQHF. The CDR3 DNA reads TGTGCCTGGGGCCCTCCTCGGACATCAAGCAATCAGCCCCAGCATTTT. Supplemented by reference TRBV30 and TRBJ1-5, the full variable domain reads SQTIHQWPATLVQPVGSPLSLECTVEGTSNPNLYWYRQAAGRGLQLLFYSVGIGQISSEVPQNLSASRPQDRQFILSSKKLLLSDSGFYLCAWGPPRTSSNQPQHFGDGTRLSIL.

The chain links TRBV3-1 (or the pseudogene TRBV3-2) to TRBJ2-5, with TRBD1 identical over 7 bases. Trimming took 0 bases from V and 4 from J; bases not matched to a gene: 5. Germline V lookup: CDR1 LGHDT, CDR2 YNNKEL (reference sequence). The CDR3 is 15 amino acids. CDR3 sequence: CASSQDRRGRETQYF. CDR3 DNA sequence: TGTGCCAGCAGCCAAGATCGCAGGGGGAGAGAGACCCAGTACTTC.